Below, 27 T cell receptor beta chains from the same sample are listed, as sequenced in a study of blood T cell repertoires in COVID-19. Only in-frame clones appear in the TCRdb table, and some are missing; sequencing was by immunoSEQ multiplex PCR. In the table there are 200,000 or so clones, roughly 79% of which are singletons. The specimen was peripheral blood. These TCRs come from a human donor with acute or convalescent COVID-19. The donor label of this sample is uncertain.

This clone was counted a single time. This chain uses TRBV24-1 with TRBJ2-3, with 11 bases that match TRBD1. There are 16 residues in the CDR3. Germline values: CDR1 KGHDR, CDR2 SFDVKD. Trimming cost V 4 bases and J 1 base; bases outside gene matches: 3. The CDR3 DNA reads TGTGCCACCAGTGACCCGGGACAGGGGGGCACAGATACGCAGTATTTT. Amino acid sequence: CATSDPGQGGTDTQYF.

This chain connects TRBV11-2 to TRBJ2-7, with a possible D match to TRBD1 (5 bases). Germline V lookup: CDR1 SGHAT, CDR2 FQNNGV. V dropped 1 base and J dropped 3 bases, with 7 bases sitting between them. This CDR3 is built from 13 residues. CDR3 region: CASSLAQGYEQYF. The CDR3 DNA is TGTGCCAGCAGCTTAGCCCAGGGCTACGAGCAGTACTTC.

The chain couples TRBV11-3 to TRBJ2-1; 7 bases are a match to TRBD1. The CDR3 is 16 amino acids. Trimming cost V 1 base and J 1 base; bases outside gene matches: 4. Germline values: CDR1 SGHNT, CDR2 YENEEA. CDR3 in amino acids: CASSLAPGGSYNEQFF. CDR3 DNA: TGTGCCAGCAGCTTAGCGCCAGGGGGTTCCTACAATGAGCAGTTCTTC.

V usage is TRBV20-1 and J usage is TRBJ2-7; 8 bases match TRBD2. V gave up 3 bases and J gave up 4 bases; unmatched junction bases: 5. Germline values: CDR1 DFQATT, CDR2 SNEGSKA (reference sequence). The CDR3 consists of 13 residues. The CDR3 sequence: CSASSGIGYEQYF. CDR3 sequence (DNA): TGCAGTGCTAGTAGCGGGATCGGGTACGAGCAGTACTTC.

The chain has TRBV9 and TRBJ1-4, with TRBD1 identical over 10 bases. The ends lost 2 bases at V and 7 bases at J; junction bases unmatched: 11. Looked up from germline, CDR1 is SGDLS and CDR2 is YYNGEE. The CDR3 contains 17 residues. CDR3 sequence (DNA): TGTGCCAGCAGCGTCGGGACAGGGGATAGGCTGGGTGAAAAACTGTTTTTT. This codes for CASSVGTGDRLGEKLFF.

This clone was picked up one time. The V gene is TRBV6-5, the J gene TRBJ1-1; the D gene is possibly TRBD1 (6 bases). Trimming shortened V by 5 bases and J by 7 bases, and 17 bases separated the two germline ends. This CDR3 region has 14 residues. Germline-derived CDR1 and CDR2 are MNHEY and SVGAGI. The CDR3 region has the DNA TGTGCCAGCAGTAAGGGGGACGGGATCAATGAAGCTTTCTTT. It codes for CASSKGDGINEAFF.

The rearrangement joins TRBV27 to TRBJ2-7, with 9 bases aligning to TRBD2. Germline loops: CDR1 MNHEY, CDR2 SMNVEV (reference sequence). This CDR3 comprises 16 residues. The trim removed 2 bases at V and 6 bases at J, leaving 11 bases unmatched. CDR3 region: CASSLLTGTSQREQYF. The CDR3 nucleotides read TGTGCCAGCAGTTTACTCACAGGGACTAGCCAACGCGAGCAGTACTTC.

The gene calls are TRBV19 and TRBJ1-1; D call uncertain. Germline V lookup: CDR1 LNHDA, CDR2 SQIVND (reference sequence). This CDR3 is 14 amino acids long. V was trimmed by 2 bases and J by 7 bases, leaving 14 bases between them. The CDR3 protein is CASSIIKGEIEAFF. The CDR3 coding sequence is TGTGCCAGTAGTATAATCAAAGGAGAGATTGAAGCTTTCTTT.

As concerns this clone: This sample includes further DNA sequences coding for the same CDR3. V usage is TRBV18 and J usage is TRBJ1-2, with 8 positions matching TRBD1. The germline CDR1 and CDR2 sequences are KGHSH and LQKENI. The ends lost 3 bases at V and 5 bases at J; junction bases unmatched: 2. The CDR3 consists of 13 residues. As DNA, the CDR3 is TGTGCCAGCTCACCCGGACAGGGATATGGCTACACCTTC. Amino acids: CASSPGQGYGYTF.

This chain connects TRBV11-2 to TRBJ1-2, with D perhaps matching TRBD1 (6 bases). CDR3 size: 13 residues. The germline V gene encodes CDR1 SGHAT and CDR2 FQNNGV. The germline V and J ends were trimmed by 5 bases and 8 bases, with 15 bases remaining between them. In DNA, the CDR3 is TGTGCCAGCAGCAGGGACACCATTCGAGGCTACACCTTC. Translated: CASSRDTIRGYTF.

The chain joins TRBV28 to TRBJ2-7; 14 nucleotides line up with TRBD2. The CDR3 runs 18 residues. CDR1 and CDR2 from the germline V gene are MDHEN and SYDVKM. The V gene end was trimmed by 4 bases and the J gene end by 5 bases; junction bases not matched to a gene: 13. CDR3 sequence: CASSSGQGTSGSIHEQYF. In DNA, the CDR3 is TGTGCCAGCAGTTCGGGACAGGGGACTAGCGGGAGCATCCACGAGCAGTACTTC.

The chain employs TRBV19 and TRBJ2-1, with 10 bases matching TRBD1. Per germline, CDR1 LNHDA and CDR2 SQIVND (reference sequence). The CDR3 is made up of 15 amino acids. V dropped 5 bases and J dropped 5; count of bases not matched to a gene: 6. The CDR3 loop reads CASSGTGTGDNEQFF. The CDR3 nucleotides read TGTGCCAGTAGTGGAACCGGGACAGGGGACAATGAGCAGTTCTTC.

The CDR3 here is CASSLAPGQGDTF. CDR3 bases: TGTGCCAGCAGCTTGGCTCCAGGGCAAGGGGACACCTTC. The chain carries TRBV7-9 and TRBJ1-2; perhaps TRBD1 as D (5 bases). Trimming stripped 3 bases from V and 12 bases from J, with 17 bases between. This CDR3 is built from 13 residues. Germline CDR1 reads SEHNR; CDR2 reads FQNEAQ (reference sequence).

As to this clone: Other DNA sequences in this specimen translate into the identical CDR3. V gene TRBV4-2 combines with J gene TRBJ2-1, with a weak D call TRBD2 (5 bases). V was shortened by 0 bases and J by 3 bases, with 12 bases between the two germline ends. The CDR3 is made up of 16 amino acids. Per the germline V gene, CDR1 is LGHNA and CDR2 is YNFKEQ. This chain's CDR3 is CASSQDDPSGYNEQFF. The CDR3 DNA sequence: TGTGCCAGCAGCCAAGACGACCCCAGCGGCTACAATGAGCAGTTCTTC.

The table lists this clone with a count of one. The chain uses TRBV5-4 and TRBJ2-3; TRBD1 aligns across 9 bases. V shed 1 base and J 4 bases; nucleotides not matched to a gene: 7. Looked up from germline, CDR1 is SGHNT and CDR2 is YYREEE (reference sequence). The CDR3 has 16 residues. The CDR3 here is CASSLRRTGEADTQYF. The CDR3 DNA is TGTGCCAGCAGCTTGCGTAGGACAGGGGAGGCAGATACGCAGTATTTT.

The genes are TRBV5-1 and TRBJ2-1; 8 nucleotides align to TRBD1. Germline CDR1 SGHRS, CDR2 YFSETQ. The trim removed 0 bases at V and 9 bases at J, leaving 8 bases unmatched. This CDR3 has 15 residues. CDR3 sequence reads: CASSLAAQGVSEQFF. The CDR3 DNA sequence: TGCGCCAGCAGCTTGGCCGCACAGGGGGTGAGTGAGCAGTTCTTC.

The chain carries TRBV5-8 and TRBJ2-5; TRBD1 matches at 10 bases. Per the germline V gene, CDR1 is SGHTS and CDR2 is YDEGEE. V lost 0 bases to trimming and J lost 5 bases; unmatched junction nucleotides: 4. The CDR3 length is 15 residues. The CDR3 region is CASSLETGGVETQYF. DNA for the CDR3: TGTGCCAGCAGCTTGGAGACAGGGGGCGTGGAGACCCAGTACTTC.

This chain uses TRBV5-8 with TRBJ2-3, with 8 bases matching TRBD1. Germline V gene lookup returns CDR1 SGHTS and CDR2 YDEGEE. Trimming at V came to 1 base and at J to 5 bases, leaving 12 bases not matched to a gene. The CDR3 length is 17 residues. The CDR3 region is CASSLSGRQGAGDTQYF. CDR3 coding DNA: TGTGCCAGCAGCTTGTCTGGGCGGCAGGGGGCTGGAGATACGCAGTATTTT.

V usage is TRBV19 and J usage is TRBJ2-6; no definite D call. V gave up 8 bases and J gave up 0 bases, with 14 bases separating them. Germline assignment: CDR1 LNHDA and CDR2 SQIVND (reference sequence). This CDR3 spans 16 amino acids. CDR3 sequence (DNA): TGTGCCAGTTCGGTTAGTCCACTCTCTGGGGCCAACGTCCTGACTTTC. It translates to CASSVSPLSGANVLTF.

Here the CDR3 DNA reads TGTGCCAGCAGCCAAGAGTTATACTCTGGAAACACCATATATTTT. Residues: CASSQELYSGNTIYF. This sequence joins TRBV3-1 (or the pseudogene TRBV3-2) and TRBJ1-3; D is uncertain. Germline V gene lookup returns CDR1 LGHDT and CDR2 YNNKEL (reference sequence). The CDR3 runs to 15 residues. V lost 0 bases to trimming and J lost 0 bases, with 6 bases between them.

The chain is built from TRBV19 and TRBJ2-2; 8 nucleotides match TRBD1. The J segment lost 3 bases and the V segment lost 7 bases, leaving 10 bases of the junction unmatched. The CDR3 totals 16 residues. CDR1 is LNHDA and CDR2 is SQIVND in the germline V gene (reference sequence). CDR3 amino acids: CASTPPGQGDTGELFF. DNA of the CDR3: TGTGCCAGTACCCCACCCGGACAGGGTGACACCGGGGAGCTGTTTTTT. Full variable domain (rest looked up from reference TRBV19 and TRBJ2-2): DGGITQSPKYLFRKEGQNVTLSCEQNLNHDAMYWYRQDPGQGLRLIYYSQIVNDFQKGDIAEGYSVSREKKESFPLTVTSAQKNPTAFYLCASTPPGQGDTGELFFGEGSRLTVL.

This clone was seen a few times. The rearrangement uses TRBV6-5 and TRBJ2-2; 10 bases match TRBD2. Germline-derived CDR1 and CDR2 are MNHEY and SVGAGI. The CDR3 runs to 15 residues. V lost 7 bases and J lost 7; bases outside the gene matches: 9. CDR3 bases: TGTGCCAGCACCCCGGGACTAGCGCGGGGCGGGGAGCTGTTTTTT. This translates into CASTPGLARGGELFF.

This chain links TRBV27 with TRBJ1-2; 7 positions agree with TRBD1. V trimming: 6 bases; J trimming: 8 bases; junction bases outside the gene matches: 15. The CDR3 length is 15 residues. The V gene's germline CDR1 is MNHEY and CDR2 SMNVEV (reference sequence). CDR3 region: CASRAQPTGVWGYTF. In DNA form, the CDR3 reads TGTGCCAGCAGAGCACAGCCCACAGGGGTTTGGGGCTACACCTTC.

This CDR3 reads CASSNGLGSYNEQFF. CDR3 nucleotide sequence: TGTGCCAGCAGCAACGGACTAGGGTCCTACAATGAGCAGTTCTTC. This chain joins TRBV5-4 and TRBJ2-1; 7 bases line up with TRBD2. Germline V gene data show CDR1 as SGHNT and CDR2 as YYREEE (reference sequence). The length of the CDR3 is 15 residues. Germline trimming cut 4 bases from V and 1 base from J; bases unmatched to any gene: 5. Full variable domain (rest looked up from reference TRBV5-4 and TRBJ2-1): ETGVTQSPTHLIKTRGQQVTLRCSSQSGHNTVSWYQQALGQGPQFIFQYYREEENGRGNFPPRFSGLQFPNYSSELNVNALELDDSALYLCASSNGLGSYNEQFFGPGTRLTVL.

This chain uses TRBV11-3 with TRBJ2-1; TRBD2 matches 10 bases. Germline CDR1 SGHNT, CDR2 YENEEA. This CDR3 is built from 17 residues. V shed 1 base and J 0 bases; nucleotides not matched to a gene: 3. CDR3 sequence reads: CASSLGGTSDSYNEQFF. As DNA, the CDR3 is TGTGCCAGCAGCTTAGGGGGGACTAGCGACTCCTACAATGAGCAGTTCTTC.

V and J are TRBV5-1 and TRBJ2-5; D is unresolved. V was pared by 0 bases and J by 2 bases, with 11 bases between. CDR3 length equals 15 residues. Germline loops: CDR1 SGHRS, CDR2 YFSETQ. The CDR3 DNA sequence: TGCGCCAGCAGCTTGGTCCCGGGTATACAAGAGACCCAGTACTTC. It translates to CASSLVPGIQETQYF.

The rearrangement links TRBV5-5 to TRBJ1-1; TRBD1 might be the D (5 bases). V shed 1 base and J shed 1 base, with 11 bases lying between them. The V gene's germline CDR1 is SGHKS and CDR2 YYEKEE (reference sequence). The CDR3 sequence is 15 residues long. The chain's CDR3 is CASSLSAGRNTEAFF. The CDR3 DNA reads TGTGCCAGCAGCTTGTCGGCAGGGCGGAACACTGAAGCTTTCTTT.